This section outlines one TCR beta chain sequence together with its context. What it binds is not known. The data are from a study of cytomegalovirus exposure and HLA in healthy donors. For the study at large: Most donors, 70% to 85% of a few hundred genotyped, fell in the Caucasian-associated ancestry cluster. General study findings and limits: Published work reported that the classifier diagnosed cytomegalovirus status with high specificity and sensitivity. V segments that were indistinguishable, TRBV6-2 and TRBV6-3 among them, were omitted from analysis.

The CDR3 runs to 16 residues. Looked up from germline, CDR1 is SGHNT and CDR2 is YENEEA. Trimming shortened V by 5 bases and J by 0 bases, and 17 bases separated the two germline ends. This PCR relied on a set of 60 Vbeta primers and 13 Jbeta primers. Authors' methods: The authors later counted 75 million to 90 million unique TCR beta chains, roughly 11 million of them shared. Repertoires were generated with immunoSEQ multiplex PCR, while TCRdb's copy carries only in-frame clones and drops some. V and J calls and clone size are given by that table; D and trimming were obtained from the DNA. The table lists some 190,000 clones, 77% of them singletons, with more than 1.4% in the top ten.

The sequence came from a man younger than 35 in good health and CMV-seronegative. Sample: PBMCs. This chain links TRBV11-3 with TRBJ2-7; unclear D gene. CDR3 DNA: TGTGCCAGCAGCCAAGCGATTGTCGGTCACTCCTACGAGCAGTACTTC. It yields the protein CASSQAIVGHSYEQYF.